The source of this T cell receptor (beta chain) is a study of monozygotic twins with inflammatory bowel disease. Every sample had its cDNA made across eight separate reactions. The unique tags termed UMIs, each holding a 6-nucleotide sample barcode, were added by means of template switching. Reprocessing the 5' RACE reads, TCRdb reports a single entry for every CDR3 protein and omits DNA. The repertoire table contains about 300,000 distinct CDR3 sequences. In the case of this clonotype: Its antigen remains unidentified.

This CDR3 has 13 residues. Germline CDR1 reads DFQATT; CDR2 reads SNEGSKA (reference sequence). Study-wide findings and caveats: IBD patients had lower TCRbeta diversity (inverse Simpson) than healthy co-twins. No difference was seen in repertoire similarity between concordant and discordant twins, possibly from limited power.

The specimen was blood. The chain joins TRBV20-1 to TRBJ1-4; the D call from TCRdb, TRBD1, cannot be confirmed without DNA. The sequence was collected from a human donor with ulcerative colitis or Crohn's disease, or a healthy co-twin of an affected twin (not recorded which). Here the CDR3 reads CSASTGGGEKLFF.